This is a list of T cell receptor beta chains from one sample in a study of T-cell reconstitution after alpha-beta-depleted transplantation in children. TCRdb ran MiXCR on the PCR reads and lists one entry per CDR3 protein. Of around 300,000 distinct CDR3 sequences listed, almost 8% are singletons. This material consisted of peripheral blood, taken 360 days after TCRalphabeta/CD19-depleted stem cell transplant. Receptor source: a female patient under 10 years old who had a stem cell transplant for Fanconi anemia, so the T cells may come from the graft donor. Each CDR3 is given with its conserved first and last residue. The D gene is left open where the match is weak. Clone size is given for some rows only: seen once, a few or many times, or a class if the clone is expanded.

v_call: TRBV15
d_call: -
clone_size: many
j_call: TRBJ2-7
cdr3_nt: TGTGCCACCAGCAGTGGACGGAACTACGAGCAGTACTTC
cdr3_aa: CATSSGRNYEQYF

v_call: TRBV15
d_call: -
clone_size: -
j_call: TRBJ2-7
cdr3_nt: TGTGCCACCAGCGCCTGGACAGCTGCCTACGAGCAGTACTTC
cdr3_aa: CATSAWTAAYEQYF

v_call: TRBV6-1
d_call: TRBD1
clone_size: few
j_call: TRBJ1-6
cdr3_nt: TGTGCCAGCAGTCCTCGGACAGGCACCTTTTATAATTCACCCCTCCACTTT
cdr3_aa: CASSPRTGTFYNSPLHF

v_call: TRBV12-3/TRBV12-4
d_call: -
clone_size: many
j_call: TRBJ2-7
cdr3_nt: TGTGCCAGCAGTTTCCCCTCCGCCGGGACCACCTACGAGCAGTACTTC
cdr3_aa: CASSFPSAGTTYEQYF

v_call: TRBV6-5
d_call: TRBD2
clone_size: few
j_call: TRBJ2-3
cdr3_nt: TGTGCCAGCAGTTACAGGGAGCGGGGTCAAGATACGCAGTATTTT
cdr3_aa: CASSYRERGQDTQYF

v_call: TRBV7-6
d_call: -
clone_size: few
j_call: TRBJ1-1
cdr3_nt: TGTGCCAGCAGCCGGGACGGGGTCCCCCAGAACACTGAAGCTTTCTTT
cdr3_aa: CASSRDGVPQNTEAFF

v_call: TRBV12-5
d_call: -
clone_size: -
j_call: TRBJ1-2
cdr3_nt: TGTGCTAGTGGTTTGGTAGTACAGGCGGATGGCTACACCTTC
cdr3_aa: CASGLVVQADGYTF

v_call: TRBV12-3/TRBV12-4
d_call: TRBD2
clone_size: -
j_call: TRBJ2-1
cdr3_nt: TGTGCCAGCAGTTTAGATCGACTAGCGGGGTCCTACAATGAGCAGTTCTTC
cdr3_aa: CASSLDRLAGSYNEQFF

v_call: TRBV11-1
d_call: -
clone_size: few
j_call: TRBJ2-6
cdr3_nt: TGTGCCAGCAGCTTAGTCTCCCCCCTCGGGGGAGCTGGGGCCAACGTCCTGACTTTC
cdr3_aa: CASSLVSPLGGAGANVLTF

v_call: TRBV28
d_call: -
clone_size: many
j_call: TRBJ2-7
cdr3_nt: TGTGCCAGCAGTCCCGGGACGAAAAGCTACGAGCAGTACTTC
cdr3_aa: CASSPGTKSYEQYF

v_call: TRBV12-3/TRBV12-4
d_call: -
clone_size: many
j_call: TRBJ1-4
cdr3_nt: TGTGCCAGCAGACACGAAGAAAAACTGTTTTTT
cdr3_aa: CASRHEEKLFF

v_call: TRBV12-3/TRBV12-4
d_call: TRBD1
clone_size: many
j_call: TRBJ2-7
cdr3_nt: TGTGCCAGCAGTCGTGGACAGGGGGGCTACGAGCAGTACTTC
cdr3_aa: CASSRGQGGYEQYF

v_call: TRBV5-1
d_call: -
clone_size: many
j_call: TRBJ1-2
cdr3_nt: TGCGCCAGCAGCCTGAGCCGAAACTGGGGTGGCTACACCTTC
cdr3_aa: CASSLSRNWGGYTF

v_call: TRBV6-5
d_call: -
clone_size: few
j_call: TRBJ2-5
cdr3_nt: TGTGCCAGCAGTTTGGCTGGGAGTTGGACCCAGTACTTC
cdr3_aa: CASSLAGSWTQYF

v_call: TRBV15
d_call: -
clone_size: many
j_call: TRBJ2-5
cdr3_nt: TGTGCCACCAGCAGAGATGTAGAGACCCAGTACTTC
cdr3_aa: CATSRDVETQYF

v_call: TRBV20-1
d_call: -
clone_size: many
j_call: TRBJ2-1
cdr3_nt: TGCAGTGCTCCTATTAGGGAGAACTCCTACAATGAGCAGTTCTTC
cdr3_aa: CSAPIRENSYNEQFF

v_call: TRBV6-2/TRBV6-3
d_call: TRBD2
clone_size: few
j_call: TRBJ2-5
cdr3_nt: TGTGCCAGCAGAGCCGGGACTAGCATTGAGACCCAGTACTTC
cdr3_aa: CASRAGTSIETQYF

v_call: TRBV2
d_call: -
clone_size: few
j_call: TRBJ1-6
cdr3_nt: TGTGCCAGCAGTGTACAAGACCCCAGGGGCGCTTCACCCCTCCACTTT
cdr3_aa: CASSVQDPRGASPLHF

v_call: TRBV4-3
d_call: TRBD1
clone_size: -
j_call: TRBJ1-1
cdr3_nt: TGCGCCAGCAGCCCACTCTCAACAGGGGGCGCGGGCACTGAAGCTTTCTTT
cdr3_aa: CASSPLSTGGAGTEAFF

v_call: TRBV7-8
d_call: -
clone_size: few
j_call: TRBJ1-5
cdr3_nt: TGTGCCAGCAGCTTAGGTCTCAGGGCCGCAAATCAGCCCCAGCATTTT
cdr3_aa: CASSLGLRAANQPQHF

v_call: TRBV9
d_call: TRBD2
clone_size: -
j_call: TRBJ2-5
cdr3_nt: TGTGCCAGCAGCGGCGGACTAGCCGGGCATGCTCTAGAGACCCAGTACTTC
cdr3_aa: CASSGGLAGHALETQYF

v_call: TRBV5-1
d_call: -
clone_size: few
j_call: TRBJ1-1
cdr3_nt: TGCGCCAGCAGCGAAGACACCCCCGGACTATGGAAAGCTTTCTTT
cdr3_aa: CASSEDTPGLWKAFF

v_call: TRBV5-1
d_call: -
clone_size: few
j_call: TRBJ1-1
cdr3_nt: TGCGCCAGCAGCGAACAGGGTAACGGCCCTGAAGCTTTCTTT
cdr3_aa: CASSEQGNGPEAFF

v_call: TRBV5-6
d_call: -
clone_size: -
j_call: TRBJ2-6
cdr3_nt: TGTGCCAGCAGCTTGGAACATCACGGGGCCAACGTCCTGACTTTC
cdr3_aa: CASSLEHHGANVLTF

v_call: TRBV28
d_call: TRBD1
clone_size: many
j_call: TRBJ1-1
cdr3_nt: TGTGCCAGCATTATCTTGGGACAGGGGATTGAAGCTTTCTTT
cdr3_aa: CASIILGQGIEAFF

v_call: TRBV6-2/TRBV6-3
d_call: -
clone_size: -
j_call: TRBJ2-1
cdr3_nt: TGTGCCACCCATACTCATACAGGGTTCGATGAGCAGTTCTTC
cdr3_aa: CATHTHTGFDEQFF

v_call: TRBV18
d_call: -
clone_size: -
j_call: TRBJ2-4
cdr3_nt: TGTGCCAGCTCACCTCTCAGCAGGCGCATAGCCAAAAACATTCAGTACTTC
cdr3_aa: CASSPLSRRIAKNIQYF

v_call: TRBV24-1
d_call: -
clone_size: -
j_call: TRBJ1-6
cdr3_nt: TGTGCCACCAGTGACGGAGTCTATAATTCACCCCTCCACTTT
cdr3_aa: CATSDGVYNSPLHF

v_call: TRBV5-6
d_call: -
clone_size: few
j_call: TRBJ2-7
cdr3_nt: TGTGCCAGCAGCTTAAACGGACAGTATAATGGCCACGAGCAGTACTTC
cdr3_aa: CASSLNGQYNGHEQYF

v_call: TRBV7-2
d_call: TRBD1
clone_size: few
j_call: TRBJ2-3
cdr3_nt: TGTGCCAGCAGCCCGGACAGGATAACTACGCAGTATTTT
cdr3_aa: CASSPDRITTQYF

v_call: TRBV15
d_call: -
clone_size: once
j_call: TRBJ1-4
cdr3_nt: TGTGCCACCAGCAGAGAGACAGTCAGAGCGGAAAAACTGTTTTTT
cdr3_aa: CATSRETVRAEKLFF

v_call: TRBV6-1
d_call: -
clone_size: many
j_call: TRBJ2-3
cdr3_nt: TGTGCCAGCAGTGATTCGCAGTACACAGATACGCAGTATTTT
cdr3_aa: CASSDSQYTDTQYF

v_call: TRBV6-1
d_call: -
clone_size: many
j_call: TRBJ2-1
cdr3_nt: TGTGCCAGCATCCCGACAGGAGGTAGTCGGTACAATGAGCAGTTCTTC
cdr3_aa: CASIPTGGSRYNEQFF

v_call: TRBV5-1
d_call: -
clone_size: many
j_call: TRBJ1-2
cdr3_nt: TGCGCCAGCAGCTCGGAGCTAGATGGCTACACCTTC
cdr3_aa: CASSSELDGYTF

v_call: TRBV5-1
d_call: TRBD1
clone_size: -
j_call: TRBJ1-1
cdr3_nt: TGCGCCAGCAGCCTGGGACAGGCCTCAAGGAACACTGAAGCTTTCTTT
cdr3_aa: CASSLGQASRNTEAFF

v_call: TRBV11-2
d_call: TRBD2
clone_size: few
j_call: TRBJ2-7
cdr3_nt: TGTGCCAGCAGCGGGACTAGCGGGAGTTTTTCCTACGAGCAGTACTTC
cdr3_aa: CASSGTSGSFSYEQYF

v_call: TRBV24-1
d_call: -
clone_size: few
j_call: TRBJ1-2
cdr3_nt: TGTGCCACCAGTGACCCCCGGACAGAGATAATCTATGGCTACACCTTC
cdr3_aa: CATSDPRTEIIYGYTF

v_call: TRBV12-3/TRBV12-4
d_call: -
clone_size: many
j_call: TRBJ2-5
cdr3_nt: TGTGCCAGCAGTTTAGTGGCCGACCAAGAGACCCAGTACTTC
cdr3_aa: CASSLVADQETQYF

v_call: TRBV7-9
d_call: -
clone_size: -
j_call: TRBJ2-5
cdr3_nt: TGTGCCAGCAGCTTAAGGACGGCGGACTTCCGAAAGACCCAGTACTTC
cdr3_aa: CASSLRTADFRKTQYF

v_call: TRBV4-2
d_call: -
clone_size: -
j_call: TRBJ1-5
cdr3_nt: TGTGCCAGCAGCCAACTGACAGAGAATCAGCCCCAGCATTTT
cdr3_aa: CASSQLTENQPQHF

v_call: TRBV20-1
d_call: TRBD1
clone_size: -
j_call: TRBJ1-6
cdr3_nt: TGCAGTGCTACCAACACCGGGACAGGGATAAGCTCCTATAATTCACCCCTCCACTTT
cdr3_aa: CSATNTGTGISSYNSPLHF

v_call: TRBV7-2
d_call: TRBD1
clone_size: few
j_call: TRBJ2-1
cdr3_nt: TGTGCCAGCAGCTTCTCCCCCTCCCCCTCGGGACAGGTAATCGGCAATGAGCAGTTCTTC
cdr3_aa: CASSFSPSPSGQVIGNEQFF

v_call: TRBV7-3
d_call: -
clone_size: many
j_call: TRBJ2-3
cdr3_nt: TGTGCCAGCAGCTTAGGTCGGGACTCCCTCACAGATACGCAGTATTTT
cdr3_aa: CASSLGRDSLTDTQYF

v_call: TRBV14
d_call: TRBD1
clone_size: many
j_call: TRBJ1-4
cdr3_nt: TGTGCCAGCAGCCCCTCACAGGGGTGGGGTGAAAAACTGTTTTTT
cdr3_aa: CASSPSQGWGEKLFF

v_call: TRBV5-1
d_call: TRBD2
clone_size: -
j_call: TRBJ2-3
cdr3_nt: TGCGCCAGCAGCTTGGGTCCAGCGGGGGTTACAGATACGCAGTATTTT
cdr3_aa: CASSLGPAGVTDTQYF

v_call: TRBV24-1
d_call: -
clone_size: many
j_call: TRBJ2-2
cdr3_nt: TGTGCCACCAGTGAGACGGGGAACACCGGGGAGCTGTTTTTT
cdr3_aa: CATSETGNTGELFF

v_call: TRBV12-3/TRBV12-4
d_call: -
clone_size: many
j_call: TRBJ2-1
cdr3_nt: TGTGCCAGCTCCCGGGTAGCGGAGTGGGGGTATGAGCAGTTCTTC
cdr3_aa: CASSRVAEWGYEQFF

v_call: TRBV20-1
d_call: -
clone_size: many
j_call: TRBJ2-7
cdr3_nt: TGCAGTGCTATCACGATCACGTACGAGCAGTACTTC
cdr3_aa: CSAITITYEQYF